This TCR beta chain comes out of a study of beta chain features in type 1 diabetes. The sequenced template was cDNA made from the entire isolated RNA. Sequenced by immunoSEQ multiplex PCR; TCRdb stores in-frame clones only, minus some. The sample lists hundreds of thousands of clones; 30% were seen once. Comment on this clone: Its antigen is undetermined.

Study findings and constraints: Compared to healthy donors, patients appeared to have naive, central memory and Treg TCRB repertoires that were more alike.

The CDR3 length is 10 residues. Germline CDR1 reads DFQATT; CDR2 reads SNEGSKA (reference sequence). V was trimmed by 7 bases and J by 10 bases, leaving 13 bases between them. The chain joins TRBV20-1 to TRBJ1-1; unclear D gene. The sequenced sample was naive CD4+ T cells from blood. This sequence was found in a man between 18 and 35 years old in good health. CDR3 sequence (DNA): TGCAGTGTTAGGGTTGTGGGAGCTTTCTTT. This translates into CSVRVVGAFF.